The 27 T cell receptor beta chains reported below all come from one sample, sequenced in a study of T cell clonotyping in hematopoietic cell transplantation. Using immunoSEQ multiplex PCR, the repertoire was profiled, and TCRdb retains in-frame clones only, with some absent. The sample records under 9,500 clones, about 79% being singletons. Sequencing used peripheral blood mononuclear cells, obtained 180 days after allogeneic stem cell transplant. The receptors were sampled from a female patient in her 50s who had an allogeneic stem cell transplant from a related donor, so the T cells may come from the graft donor. Some clones in this sample may be carry-over from other donors' samples.

This chain uses TRBV27 with TRBJ2-1, with D hard to call. V was shortened by 1 base and J by 6 bases, with 7 bases between the two germline ends. Looked up from germline, CDR1 is MNHEY and CDR2 is SMNVEV (reference sequence). CDR3 length: 13 residues. The CDR3 sequence is CASSLLGVNEQFF. DNA for the CDR3: TGTGCCAGCAGTTTATTAGGCGTCAATGAGCAGTTCTTC.

This chain connects TRBV27 to TRBJ1-1; tentatively, D is TRBD1 (5 bases). Germline CDR1 MNHEY, CDR2 SMNVEV (reference sequence). The V end lost 0 bases, the J end lost 3 bases, and 14 bases lay between the germline ends. This CDR3 spans 16 amino acids. The CDR3 nucleotides read TGTGCCAGCAGTTTATCCCCGCTGGGGGGAGACACTGAAGCTTTCTTT. As protein: CASSLSPLGGDTEAFF.

This chain links TRBV25-1 with TRBJ2-2, with D tentatively TRBD1 or TRBD2 (6 bases each). With 3 bases removed from V and 4 bases from J, the gap between germline ends came to 12 bases. The CDR3 sequence is 15 residues long. Germline lookup yields CDR1 MGHDK and CDR2 SYGVNS. CDR3 sequence (DNA): TGTGCCAGCAGTGATGCAGGGGACTTCACCGGGGAGCTGTTTTTT. This codes for CASSDAGDFTGELFF.

The count of this clone is one. CDR3 DNA sequence: TGCAGCGTCCGGGCTAAAGGTGAAAAACTGTTTTTT. It codes for CSVRAKGEKLFF. The gene calls are TRBV29-1 and TRBJ1-4; D call uncertain. Between the trimmed V and J ends, which lost 6 bases and 7 bases, there was a span of 12 bases. The CDR3 is made up of 12 amino acids. Germline V gene sequence: CDR1 SQVTM, CDR2 ANQGSEA.

The chain recombines TRBV2 with TRBJ2-7; 11 nucleotides agree with TRBD2. CDR1 and CDR2 (germline): SNHLY, FYNNEI. The V and J ends lost 8 bases and 6 bases, in that order; junction bases with no gene match: 9. CDR3 size: 14 residues. CDR3 sequence: CASETSGSSIEQYF. The DNA for the CDR3 is TGTGCCAGCGAAACTAGCGGGAGTTCCATCGAGCAGTACTTC.

V and J are TRBV6-5 and TRBJ2-3, with unresolved D. V dropped 4 bases and J dropped 3 bases, with 14 bases sitting between them. Germline V lookup: CDR1 MNHEY, CDR2 SVGAGI. The CDR3 totals 15 residues. This CDR3 is CASSSLQFTTDTQYF. For the CDR3, the DNA is TGTGCCAGCAGTTCCCTACAGTTTACGACAGATACGCAGTATTTT.

The V and J genes are TRBV6-5 and TRBJ2-2, with no clear D. Trimming left V 4 bases short and J 13 bases short, with 13 bases between. The CDR3 loop spans 12 amino acids. Germline values: CDR1 MNHEY, CDR2 SVGAGI. The CDR3 is CASSSFSKRLFF. DNA for the CDR3: TGTGCCAGCAGTTCGTTCAGTAAAAGGCTGTTTTTT.

The chain employs TRBV28 and TRBJ1-1, with 9 bases aligning to TRBD1. The CDR3 contains 16 residues. The trim removed 6 bases at V and 5 bases at J, leaving 13 bases unmatched. Germline V CDR1 and CDR2: MDHEN, SYDVKM. The chain's CDR3 is CASSTTGGPVGTEAFF. For the CDR3, the DNA is TGTGCCAGCAGCACGACAGGGGGACCTGTTGGAACTGAAGCTTTCTTT.

The chain employs TRBV7-2 and TRBJ2-6, with TRBD1 matching 7 bases. V shed 6 bases and J 2 bases; nucleotides not matched to a gene: 7. This CDR3 has 16 residues. The germline CDR1 and CDR2 sequences are SGHTA and FQGNSA. The CDR3 reads CASSQQGTAGANVLTF. The CDR3 nucleotides are TGTGCCAGCAGTCAACAGGGGACGGCTGGGGCCAACGTCCTGACTTTC.

The CDR3 loop reads CASSAGVQETQYF. DNA of the CDR3: TGTGCCAGCAGCGCAGGGGTTCAAGAGACCCAGTACTTC. The V call is TRBV9, the J call TRBJ2-5, with D maybe TRBD1 (6 bases). The germline V and J ends were trimmed by 3 bases and 2 bases, with 8 bases remaining between them. The germline V gene encodes CDR1 SGDLS and CDR2 YYNGEE. This CDR3 comprises 13 residues.

This chain connects TRBV30 to TRBJ1-1, with D maybe TRBD1 (6 bases). The V gene lost 3 bases and the J gene lost 7 bases, with 15 bases spanning the gap. The germline gives CDR1 GTSNPN, CDR2 SVGIG (reference sequence). CDR3 size: 13 residues. CDR3 bases: TGTGCCTGGAGGATACCACAGGGAGATGAAGCTTTCTTT. It yields the protein CAWRIPQGDEAFF.

The chain couples TRBV30 to TRBJ2-3, with a tentative D call TRBD2 (5 bases). Germline-derived CDR1 and CDR2 are GTSNPN and SVGIG (reference sequence). V shed 4 bases and J shed 6 bases, with 8 bases lying between them. This CDR3 spans 11 amino acids. The CDR3 protein is CAWMDFDTQYF. The CDR3 region has the DNA TGTGCCTGGATGGACTTCGATACGCAGTATTTT.

The chain combines TRBV18 with TRBJ1-1; D unclear. CDR1 is KGHSH, CDR2 LQKENI, per germline. V shed 4 bases and J shed 0 bases, with 12 bases lying between them. The CDR3 runs to 15 residues. The CDR3 loop is CASSRATAMNTEAFF. The CDR3 DNA reads as TGTGCCAGCTCACGAGCAACAGCTATGAACACTGAAGCTTTCTTT.

There are a few counts of this clone. The J gene is TRBJ1-1, the V gene TRBV5-6; D remains ambiguous. Trimming took off 0 bases at V and 6 bases at J, with 12 bases between the two ends. The CDR3 totals 14 residues. The germline CDR1 and CDR2 sequences are SGHDT and YYEEEE. CDR3 in DNA: TGTGCCAGCAGCTTGGATTTGGAGGTGCCTGAAGCTTTCTTT. This sequence encodes CASSLDLEVPEAFF.

The rearrangement uses TRBV30 and TRBJ2-7, with a tentative D call TRBD1 (6 bases). The germline V gene encodes CDR1 GTSNPN and CDR2 SVGIG (reference sequence). This CDR3 comprises 13 residues. The germline V and J ends were trimmed by 2 bases and 4 bases, with 12 bases remaining between them. Written as DNA, the CDR3 is TGTGCCTGGAGTATGGACAGTGGGTACGAGCAGTACTTC. It encodes CAWSMDSGYEQYF.

The chain combines TRBV27 with TRBJ1-5, with no clear D. Trimming cost V 5 bases and J 1 base, with 15 bases left between them. The CDR3 runs to 16 residues. CDR1 is MNHEY, CDR2 SMNVEV, per germline (reference sequence). CDR3 protein: CASSLFATRSNQPQHF. In DNA, the CDR3 is TGTGCCAGCAGTCTCTTTGCGACAAGGAGCAATCAGCCCCAGCATTTT.

This sequence joins TRBV7-9 and TRBJ1-1; TRBD1 is a possible D gene (6 bases). The CDR3 runs 15 residues. Germline V CDR1 and CDR2: SEHNR, FQNEAQ (reference sequence). Trimming removed 1 base from V and 4 bases from J, with 13 bases in between. The CDR3 protein is CASSLVSGEVTEAFF. CDR3 DNA: TGTGCCAGCAGCTTAGTCTCAGGGGAGGTCACTGAAGCTTTCTTT.

Here the CDR3 reads CATRGDRKNYGYTF. The CDR3, as DNA: TGTGCCACTCGAGGGGACAGGAAAAACTATGGCTACACCTTC. The chain is built from TRBV10-3 and TRBJ1-2; 8 bases map to TRBD1. The V gene end was trimmed by 10 bases and the J gene end by 2 bases; junction bases not matched to a gene: 9. Germline CDR1 reads ENHRY; CDR2 reads SYGVKD. This CDR3 has 14 amino acids.

Only one count was recorded for this clone. The rearrangement joins TRBV12-5 to TRBJ1-2; no firm D call. CDR3 size: 13 residues. V dropped 1 base and J dropped 4 bases, with 7 bases sitting between them. Germline CDR1 is LGHNT and CDR2 is FRNRAP. CDR3 in amino acids: CASGLGLPYGYTF. CDR3 DNA: TGTGCTAGTGGTTTGGGACTACCCTATGGCTACACCTTC.

The chain couples TRBV21-1 to TRBJ1-6. TRBV21-1 counts as a pseudogene. This CDR3 spans 13 amino acids. The CDR3: CASSPGDNSPLHF. CDR3 sequence (DNA): TGTGCCAGCAGCCCGGGGGATAATTCACCCCTCCACTTT.

The chain joins TRBV10-1 to TRBJ1-4, with D tentatively TRBD1 (5 bases). The CDR3 has 10 residues. V shed 9 bases and J shed 11 bases, with 10 bases lying between them. CDR1 and CDR2 (germline): WNHNN, SYGVQD (reference sequence). CDR3 DNA sequence: TGCGCCAGATACTGGGGGAAACTGTTTTTT. This encodes CARYWGKLFF.

This clone was seen only once. This chain connects TRBV2 to TRBJ2-3; unclear D gene. V lost 4 bases, J lost 3 bases, and 11 bases lay in between. The CDR3 sequence is 14 residues long. Per the germline V gene, CDR1 is SNHLY and CDR2 is FYNNEI. Here the CDR3 DNA reads TGTGCCAGCAGTGCCCTGGGGATGACAGATACGCAGTATTTT. The encoded protein is CASSALGMTDTQYF.

This clone was counted a single time. The chain links TRBV11-2 to TRBJ1-2, with 7 bases matching TRBD1. From germline, CDR1 is SGHAT and CDR2 FQNNGV. The V and J ends lost 3 bases and 6 bases, in that order; junction bases with no gene match: 10. The CDR3 consists of 15 residues. The CDR3 DNA reads as TGTGCCAGCAGCTTCTCCCAACAGGGGCCCCATGGCTACACCTTC. It translates to CASSFSQQGPHGYTF.

The CDR3 protein is CASSLGVLAGGQVEQYF. CDR3 in DNA: TGTGCCAGCAGCTTAGGCGTACTAGCGGGGGGACAAGTGGAGCAGTACTTC. The V call is TRBV7-2, the J call TRBJ2-7; TRBD2 aligns across 12 bases. Germline V gives CDR1 SGHTA, CDR2 FQGNSA. The ends lost 1 base at V and 7 bases at J; junction bases unmatched: 11. The CDR3 is made up of 17 amino acids. Variable domain in full (rest from reference TRBV7-2 and TRBJ2-7): GAGVSQSPSNKVTEKGKDVELRCDPISGHTALYWYRQSLGQGLEFLIYFQGNSAPDKSGLPSDRFSAERTGGSVSTLTIQRTQQEDSAVYLCASSLGVLAGGQVEQYFGPGTRLTVT.

The V and J genes are TRBV27 and TRBJ2-7; 9 nucleotides match TRBD1. The CDR3 totals 15 residues. V was pared by 2 bases and J by 0 bases, with 2 bases of the junction left unmatched. Germline V lookup: CDR1 MNHEY, CDR2 SMNVEV (reference sequence). CDR3 residues: CASSLRGQGSYEQYF. CDR3 nucleotide sequence: TGTGCCAGCAGTTTAAGGGGACAGGGCTCCTACGAGCAGTACTTC.

Here the CDR3 DNA reads TGTGCCAGCAGTGGAGCAACTAATGAAAAACTGTTTTTT. This translates into CASSGATNEKLFF. The chain is built from TRBV6-5 and TRBJ1-4; no firm D call. Trimming shortened V by 5 bases and J by 0 bases, and 4 bases separated the two germline ends. CDR1 MNHEY and CDR2 SVGAGI come from the germline V gene. The CDR3 contains 13 residues.

This clone counts as medium-sized. The chain employs TRBV4-2 and TRBJ2-5; possible D gene TRBD2, 5 bases. Germline V lookup: CDR1 LGHNA, CDR2 YNFKEQ. This CDR3 has 15 residues. Trimming stripped 0 bases from V and 5 bases from J, with 13 bases between. The CDR3 sequence: CASSQDRTQSETQYF. CDR3 nucleotide sequence: TGTGCCAGCAGCCAAGATCGGACTCAATCGGAGACCCAGTACTTC.